The source of this T cell receptor beta chain is a study of blood T cell repertoires in COVID-19. Repertoires were generated with immunoSEQ multiplex PCR, while TCRdb's copy carries only in-frame clones and drops some. Of 200,000 to 250,000 clones listed, about 83% are singletons. The ends lost 1 base at V and 4 bases at J; junction bases unmatched: 9. The V gene's germline CDR1 is LGHDT and CDR2 YNNKEL (reference sequence). CDR3 length: 16 residues. Sequencing used peripheral blood. The genes are TRBV3-1 (or the pseudogene TRBV3-2) and TRBJ2-7; 8 positions agree with TRBD2. The receptor's source is a woman in her 30s with COVID-19, enrolled during active disease. In DNA, the CDR3 is TGTGCCAGCAGCCAAGGAAGAGCGGGAGTGCGGTACGAGCAGTACTTC. Amino acids: CASSQGRAGVRYEQYF.